A selection of T cell receptor beta chains follows, all from one sample in a study of identical twins. TCRdb re-analysed the 5' RACE reads in MiXCR, keeping a single row per CDR3 protein. The sample includes fewer than 350,000 distinct CDR3 sequences, about 8.9% of them seen just once. The data were also submitted as part of a second study, on yellow fever vaccine responses in identical twins.

The source material was memory (CD45RO+) T cells sorted from blood. The receptors were sampled from a young woman in good health. Both conserved end residues are part of each CDR3. The D gene is left open where the match is weak. The size of a clone is reported for some rows only, either as once, few or many, or as a class for expanded clones.

TRBJ1-5,TRBD1,TRBV6-1,few,CASSQGQGWNQPQHF,TGTGCCAGCAGCCAAGGACAGGGATGGAATCAGCCCCAGCATTTT
TRBJ1-2,NA,TRBV7-9,few,CASSEAARGPYGYTF,TGTGCCAGCAGCGAGGCGGCACGGGGACCCTATGGCTACACCTTC
TRBJ2-5,TRBD2,TRBV3-1,few,CASSDERLAGYQETQYF,TGTGCCAGCAGCGACGAACGACTAGCGGGGTACCAAGAGACCCAGTACTTC
TRBJ1-6,TRBD1,TRBV7-6,few,CASSDRESPLHF,TGTGCCAGCAGCGACAGGGAATCACCCCTCCACTTT
TRBJ2-1,NA,TRBV5-1,many,CASSLGFGTGNNEQFF,TGCGCCAGCAGCTTGGGGTTCGGGACTGGAAACAATGAGCAGTTCTTC
TRBJ2-5,NA,TRBV5-1,few,CASRKGGQETQYF,TGCGCCAGCAGAAAGGGGGGCCAAGAGACCCAGTACTTC
TRBJ1-1,NA,TRBV3-1,many,CASSSRLAVAFF,TGTGCCAGCAGCTCCCGTTTAGCGGTCGCTTTCTTT
TRBJ2-7,TRBD2,TRBV27,few,CASSYLASGRHEQYF,TGTGCCAGCAGTTATTTGGCTAGCGGGAGGCACGAGCAGTACTTC
TRBJ2-3,NA,TRBV15,many,CATSRAGQPTDTQYF,TGTGCCACCAGCAGAGCGGGACAACCCACAGATACGCAGTATTTT
TRBJ1-6,NA,TRBV6-1,many,CASTQGHTVLSYNSPLHF,TGTGCCAGCACCCAAGGGCATACTGTTCTCTCCTATAATTCACCCCTCCACTTT
TRBJ2-1,TRBD2,TRBV10-1,NA,CASGGEREGLYNEQFF,TGCGCCAGCGGGGGGGAGCGGGAGGGCCTGTACAATGAGCAGTTCTTC
TRBJ2-2,NA,TRBV6-1,NA,CASNGWNTGELFF,TGTGCCAGCAACGGGTGGAACACCGGGGAGCTGTTTTTT
TRBJ2-1,TRBD2,TRBV20-1,medium-sized,CSARERGLAGSEQFF,TGCAGTGCTAGGGAGAGGGGACTAGCGGGAAGCGAGCAGTTCTTC
TRBJ2-1,NA,TRBV28,many,CASRKHGAGGSNEQFF,TGTGCCAGCAGGAAACACGGGGCAGGGGGGAGCAATGAGCAGTTCTTC
TRBJ2-1,TRBD2,TRBV28,NA,CASRDAGGTEQFF,TGTGCCAGCAGGGACGCGGGGGGAACCGAGCAGTTCTTC
TRBJ2-5,TRBD2,TRBV27,many,CASSPSTTSGETQYF,TGTGCCAGCAGTCCCTCCACGACTAGCGGAGAGACCCAGTACTTC
TRBJ2-7,NA,TRBV28,few,CASSLSGVNYEQYF,TGTGCCAGCAGTTTATCTGGGGTCAACTACGAGCAGTACTTC
TRBJ2-1,TRBD2,TRBV18,few,CASSPATSGAYNEQFF,TGTGCCAGCTCACCGGCAACTAGCGGGGCTTACAATGAGCAGTTCTTC
TRBJ2-1,TRBD2,TRBV10-3,NA,CAISDLSSGNNEQFF,TGTGCCATCAGTGACCTCTCTAGCGGGAACAATGAGCAGTTCTTC
TRBJ1-5,NA,TRBV6-1,NA,CASGSSGRISNQPQHF,TGTGCCAGCGGATCGAGTGGGCGCATTAGCAATCAGCCCCAGCATTTT
TRBJ1-3,NA,TRBV6-1,many,CASSEETLSGNTIYF,TGTGCCAGCAGTGAAGAGACACTCTCTGGAAACACCATATATTTT
TRBJ1-1,NA,TRBV29-1,NA,CSVERQGPLNTEAFF,TGCAGCGTTGAGCGGCAGGGCCCCCTTAACACTGAAGCTTTCTTT
TRBJ2-1,TRBD2,TRBV5-1,NA,CASSFGSGRGNEQFF,TGCGCCAGCAGCTTCGGTAGCGGGAGGGGTAATGAGCAGTTCTTC
TRBJ1-1,NA,TRBV19,few,CASRRQVDTEAFF,TGTGCCAGTAGAAGGCAAGTCGACACTGAAGCTTTCTTT
TRBJ1-1,TRBD1,TRBV10-3,many,CAISVDIQGRNTEAFF,TGTGCCATCAGCGTAGATATACAGGGGAGGAACACTGAAGCTTTCTTT
TRBJ2-5,NA,TRBV6-2/TRBV6-3,NA,CASSYGALAGTGETQYF,TGTGCCAGCAGTTACGGTGCCTTAGCGGGGACAGGAGAGACCCAGTACTTC
TRBJ2-1,NA,TRBV12-3/TRBV12-4,many,CASSPSYSSYNEQFF,TGTGCCAGCAGTCCCTCGTATAGCTCCTACAATGAGCAGTTCTTC
TRBJ2-7,NA,TRBV5-1,few,CASSEGGAAGEQYF,TGCGCCAGCAGCGAGGGGGGAGCGGCAGGCGAGCAGTACTTC
TRBJ2-7,NA,TRBV29-1,many,CSVESSRGTYEQYF,TGCAGCGTTGAATCGTCGCGGGGAACCTACGAGCAGTACTTC
TRBJ1-2,NA,TRBV20-1,few,CSAPSRDNYGYTF,TGCAGTGCTCCTTCCAGGGATAACTATGGCTACACCTTC
TRBJ2-1,TRBD2,TRBV20-1,many,CSARGGSGNEQFF,TGCAGTGCTAGGGGGGGGAGCGGGAATGAGCAGTTCTTC
TRBJ1-2,NA,TRBV28,few,CASQDGGSYGYTF,TGTGCCAGCCAGGACGGGGGTTCCTATGGCTACACCTTC
TRBJ1-1,NA,TRBV7-8,many,CASTPGGRVTEAFF,TGTGCCAGCACCCCCGGGGGGCGCGTCACTGAAGCTTTCTTT
TRBJ2-3,TRBD1,TRBV11-1,NA,CASQRDRLTDTQYF,TGTGCCAGCCAGAGGGACAGGCTCACAGATACGCAGTATTTT
TRBJ2-1,NA,TRBV27,few,CASSREGAYNEQFF,TGTGCCAGCAGTAGGGAGGGGGCCTACAATGAGCAGTTCTTC
TRBJ1-4,TRBD1,TRBV7-9,few,CASSLLPGQADEKLFF,TGTGCCAGCAGCCTATTACCGGGACAGGCTGATGAAAAACTGTTTTTT
TRBJ2-3,TRBD1,TRBV13,NA,CASSFKTGADTQYF,TGTGCCAGCAGCTTCAAAACAGGGGCAGATACGCAGTATTTT
TRBJ1-1,NA,TRBV4-1,many,CASSQDEVGNTEAFF,TGCGCCAGCAGCCAAGACGAGGTAGGGAACACTGAAGCTTTCTTT
TRBJ2-7,NA,TRBV4-2,few,CASSQTHSVSYEQYF,TGTGCCAGCAGCCAAACACACTCGGTTTCCTACGAGCAGTACTTC
TRBJ2-1,TRBD1,TRBV7-3,few,CASSSRAGTDNEQFF,TGTGCCAGCAGCTCCAGGGCCGGGACAGACAATGAGCAGTTCTTC
TRBJ1-2,TRBD1,TRBV20-1,NA,CSEILTGGGGGYTF,TGCAGTGAAATCCTTACAGGGGGCGGGGGTGGCTACACCTTC
TRBJ1-2,TRBD1,TRBV12-3/TRBV12-4,many,CASSLYDPRTGINYGYTF,TGTGCCAGCAGTTTATATGACCCCCGGACAGGGATTAACTATGGCTACACCTTC
TRBJ2-3,TRBD1,TRBV29-1,few,CSALGQDSTDTQYF,TGCAGCGCCCTGGGACAGGATAGCACAGATACGCAGTATTTT
TRBJ2-4,NA,TRBV11-2,many,CASSLASVTKNIQYF,TGTGCCAGCAGCTTAGCTAGCGTAACCAAAAACATTCAGTACTTC
TRBJ2-3,NA,TRBV9,NA,CASSVGIGMTDTQYF,TGTGCCAGCAGCGTAGGGATAGGGATGACAGATACGCAGTATTTT
TRBJ1-1,TRBD1,TRBV6-1,few,CASSRPPGQGRTEAFF,TGTGCCAGCAGCCGCCCCCCGGGACAGGGACGCACTGAAGCTTTCTTT